This T cell receptor beta chain was retrieved from a study of blood T cell repertoires in COVID-19. Looking at the study overall: Specimens from acute and convalescent COVID-19 originated in the United States, Italy and Spain. The analysed material was cDNA or gDNA that came from T cells, B-cell-depleted T cells, or PBMCs.

Deletions cut 2 bases from V and 4 bases from J, with 16 bases between. The CDR3 runs 16 residues. CDR1 is SGDLS and CDR2 is YYNGEE in the germline V gene. Generated by immunoSEQ multiplex PCR, the TCRdb table keeps only in-frame clones and is missing some. This sample carries approximately 98,000 clones, roughly 87% of them seen once, and the ten largest clones take roughly 18%. This rearrangement joins TRBV9 to TRBJ1-3; D gene unclear. Sequenced: peripheral blood. This receptor was identified in a man at least 80 years old with acute or convalescent COVID-19. CDR3 loop: CASSVTGIESGNTIYF. In DNA form, the CDR3 reads TGTGCCAGCAGCGTCACGGGGATTGAGTCCGGAAACACCATATATTTT.